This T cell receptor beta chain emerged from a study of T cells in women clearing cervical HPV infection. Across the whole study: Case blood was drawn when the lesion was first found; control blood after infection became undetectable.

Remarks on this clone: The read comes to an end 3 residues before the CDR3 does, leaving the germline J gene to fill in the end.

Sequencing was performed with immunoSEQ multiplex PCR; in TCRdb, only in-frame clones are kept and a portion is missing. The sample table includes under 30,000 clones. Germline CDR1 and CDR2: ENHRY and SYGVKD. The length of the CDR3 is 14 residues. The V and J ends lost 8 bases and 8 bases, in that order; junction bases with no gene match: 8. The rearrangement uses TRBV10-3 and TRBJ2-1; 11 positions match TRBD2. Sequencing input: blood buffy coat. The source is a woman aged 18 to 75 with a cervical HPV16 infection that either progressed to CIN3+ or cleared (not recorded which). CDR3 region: CAIGIAGGLDEQFF. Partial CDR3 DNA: TGTGCCATCGGTATAGCGGGAGGGCTGGATGAG.